The 29 T cell receptor beta chains reported below all come from one sample, sequenced in a study of blood T cells in healthy people across ages. The use of a sample-barcoded 5' primer and a J-beta primer mix characterized a second PCR of roughly 6 to 12 cycles. Each CDR3 protein gets one entry after TCRdb re-called the 5' RACE reads with MiXCR. This sample carries more than 900,000 distinct CDR3 sequences, 25% to 35% of them seen once, and the ten largest clones take roughly 10%. In addition, the sample was reused for a study of T cells of mothers and their children.

Sequencing input: blood. Source of these receptors: a woman in her thirties or forties in good health.

The chain joins TRBV7-6 to TRBJ2-6; 7 bases fit TRBD1. CDR1 SGHVS and CDR2 FNYEAQ come from the germline V gene. This CDR3 contains 17 residues. J was trimmed by 0 bases and V by 4 bases; bases with no gene match: 6. Here the CDR3 DNA reads TGTGCCAGCAGCTCCCGGACAGGACCCTCTGGGGCCAACGTCCTGACTTTC. It is translated as CASSSRTGPSGANVLTF.

In regard to this clonotype: A clone one base away is much larger, so this may be a read error. The J gene is TRBJ2-5, the V gene TRBV10-3; 8 bases map to TRBD2. In germline, CDR1 is ENHRY, CDR2 SYGVKD. V lost 8 bases and J lost 5; bases outside the gene matches: 7. The CDR3 length is 13 residues. The CDR3 here is CAIRTSGGETQYF. The CDR3 bases are TGTGCCATCCGCACGAGCGGGGGTGAGACCCAGTACTTC.

This clonotype was seen ten or more times. The CDR3 here is CASSIWTVAGHEQYF. The CDR3 DNA reads TGTGCCAGCAGTATTTGGACGGTAGCGGGCCACGAGCAGTACTTC. The chain recombines TRBV28 with TRBJ2-7; 7 bases fit TRBD2. The germline V gene has CDR1 MDHEN and CDR2 SYDVKM. The CDR3 consists of 15 residues. The ends lost 5 bases at V and 5 bases at J; junction bases unmatched: 12.

This clonotype appeared a single time. The chain recombines TRBV29-1 with TRBJ1-1; TRBD1 agrees at 11 bases. The CDR3 extends over 12 amino acids. Germline V gene lookup returns CDR1 SQVTM and CDR2 ANQGSEA. J lost 10 bases, V lost 6 bases, and 7 bases had no gene match. The CDR3 DNA sequence: TGCAGCGTGGCGGGACAGGGGGTTCGAGCTTTCTTT. Translating it yields CSVAGQGVRAFF.

The chain employs TRBV27 and TRBJ1-5; maybe TRBD1 (6 bases). This CDR3 is built from 14 residues. V lost 4 bases to trimming and J lost 4 bases, with 11 bases between them. Looked up from germline, CDR1 is MNHEY and CDR2 is SMNVEV (reference sequence). DNA of the CDR3: TGTGCCAGCAGTTCACGGGGGCAAAATCAGCCCCAGCATTTT. Translated: CASSSRGQNQPQHF.

The sample holds a few counts of this clonotype. A junction boundary mismatches the germline segment, possibly from a read error. The rearrangement uses TRBV7-7 and TRBJ2-3; D possibly corresponds to TRBD1 (6 bases). Germline V gene lookup returns CDR1 SSHAT and CDR2 FNYEAQ (reference sequence). This CDR3 is built from 14 residues. This chain's CDR3 is CASSLNRETDTQYF. In DNA, the CDR3 is TGTGCTAGCAGCTTAAACAGGGAGACAGATACGCAGTATTTT.

About this clonotype itself: This may be a read error, as it is one base from a much larger clone. The genes are TRBV27 and TRBJ1-2; 9 bases match TRBD1. Germline loops: CDR1 MNHEY, CDR2 SMNVEV (reference sequence). CDR3 length: 13 amino acids. The CDR3 loop reads CASRTGGHYGHTF. The CDR3, as DNA: TGTGCCAGCAGGACAGGGGGACACTATGGCCACACCTTC.

The genes are TRBV6-5 and TRBJ2-5, with 12 bases identical to TRBD2. The V and J ends lost 6 bases and 4 bases, in that order; junction bases with no gene match: 3. Germline CDR1 is MNHEY and CDR2 is SVGAGI. This CDR3 has 14 amino acids. CDR3 loop: CASRGLAGRETQYF. CDR3 bases: TGTGCCAGCAGAGGACTAGCGGGAAGAGAGACCCAGTACTTC.

This clonotype was seen only a few times. The V call is TRBV7-3, the J call TRBJ1-5; unclear D gene. The germline V gene has CDR1 SGHTA and CDR2 FQGTGA. The CDR3 runs to 14 residues. The V end lost 6 bases, the J end lost 0 bases, and 9 bases lay between the germline ends. This chain's CDR3 is CASSLSYSNQPQHF. The DNA of the CDR3 is TGTGCCAGCAGTTTATCGTATAGCAATCAGCCCCAGCATTTT.

This clonotype was recorded once. This sequence may be a read error, since a much larger clone differs from it by one base. CDR3 in amino acids: CSARVQNWETQYF. CDR3 in DNA: TGCAGTGCCAGAGTGCAGAATTGGGAGACCCAGTACTTC. This sequence joins TRBV20-1 and TRBJ2-5; no reliable D call. The CDR3 spans 13 residues. Germline-derived CDR1 and CDR2 are DFQATT and SNEGSKA (reference sequence).

This clonotype was detected only once. The rearrangement joins TRBV6-2 or TRBV6-3 to TRBJ2-5; no definite D call. V lost 3 bases to trimming and J lost 2 bases, with 13 bases between them. This CDR3 contains 15 residues. The germline gives CDR1 MNHEY, CDR2 SVGEGT. The CDR3 region has the DNA TGTGCCAGCAGTTATCAGCAGGACCCGCAAGAGACCCAGTACTTC. As protein: CASSYQQDPQETQYF.

This chain joins TRBV29-1 and TRBJ1-5, with D possibly TRBD1 on 5 matching bases. Trimming shortened V by 2 bases and J by 1 base, and 9 bases separated the two germline ends. The CDR3 spans 14 residues. Germline V gene sequence: CDR1 SQVTM, CDR2 ANQGSEA. CDR3 protein: CSVEMGGSNQPQHF. CDR3 sequence (DNA): TGCAGCGTTGAAATGGGGGGAAGCAATCAGCCCCAGCATTTT.

The chain employs TRBV28 and TRBJ1-4; 7 bases agree with TRBD1. V lost 5 bases to trimming and J lost 7 bases; unmatched junction nucleotides: 13. The CDR3 spans 16 residues. In germline, CDR1 is MDHEN, CDR2 SYDVKM. As DNA, the CDR3 is TGTGCCAGCAGTCGTCGGACGGGACAGAGGGGTGAAAAACTGTTTTTT. It translates to CASSRRTGQRGEKLFF.

This clonotype was seen a handful of times. The rearrangement joins TRBV3-1 to TRBJ2-7; the D is unclear. Germline CDR1 is LGHDT and CDR2 is YNNKEL (reference sequence). The CDR3 has 11 amino acids. V lost 4 bases, J lost 5 bases, and 6 bases lay in between. The CDR3 DNA follows: TGTGCCAGCAGCCGGGCCGACGAGCAGTACTTC. This gives the protein CASSRADEQYF.

This clonotype has only a few counts. The rearrangement uses TRBV5-4 and TRBJ2-5; the match to TRBD1 covers 11 bases. Germline CDR1 reads SGHNT; CDR2 reads YYREEE (reference sequence). After removal of 0 bases from V and 9 bases from J, the junction contained 7 bases not matched to a gene. The CDR3 is made up of 15 amino acids. As DNA, the CDR3 is TGTGCCAGCAGCTTGGCCGGGACAGGGGGAAGGGCCCAGTACTTC. Its protein is CASSLAGTGGRAQYF.

This clonotype appeared a few times. It may be a read error: a sequence one base away is much more abundant. The rearrangement uses TRBV9 and TRBJ1-2, with D possibly matching TRBD1 (5 bases). The length of the CDR3 is 14 residues. From germline, CDR1 is SGDLS and CDR2 YYNGEE. V was trimmed by 4 bases and J by 12 bases, leaving 22 bases between them. CDR3 sequence (DNA): TGTGCCAGCAGCCCTAGAGAGGGGCTTGACGGCCACACCTTC. Protein sequence: CASSPREGLDGHTF.

This clonotype was seen repeatedly, ten times or more. V gene TRBV7-2 combines with J gene TRBJ2-7, with a weak D call TRBD1 (6 bases). Germline values: CDR1 SGHTA, CDR2 FQGNSA. V was pared by 5 bases and J by 3 bases, with 14 bases between. The CDR3 loop spans 14 amino acids. The CDR3 is CASSGQNQIYEQYF. CDR3 bases: TGTGCCAGCAGCGGACAGAATCAAATCTACGAGCAGTACTTC.

This rearrangement joins TRBV29-1 to TRBJ1-4, with TRBD1 as a possible D gene (6 bases). This CDR3 has 13 amino acids. The V end lost 6 bases, the J end lost 1 base, and 9 bases lay between the germline ends. CDR1 is SQVTM and CDR2 is ANQGSEA in the germline V gene. The CDR3 DNA sequence: TGCAGCGTGGAGACAGGAACTAATGAAAAACTGTTTTTT. As protein: CSVETGTNEKLFF. Full variable domain (outside the CDR3, taken from reference TRBV29-1 and TRBJ1-4): SAVISQKPSRDICQRGTSLTIQCQVDSQVTMMFWYRQQPGQSLTLIATANQGSEATYESGFVIDKFPISRPNLTFSTLTVSNMSPEDSSIYLCSVETGTNEKLFFGSGTQLSVL.

The J gene is TRBJ1-6, the V gene TRBV7-2; no definite D call. V was trimmed by 3 bases and J by 6 bases, leaving 12 bases between them. This CDR3 has 15 amino acids. The V gene's germline CDR1 is SGHTA and CDR2 FQGNSA. The CDR3 DNA is TGTGCCAGCAGCTTCCAGATGCCAGTTAATTCACCCCTCCACTTT. Its translation: CASSFQMPVNSPLHF.

The rearrangement links TRBV7-2 to TRBJ1-2; perhaps TRBD1 as D (5 bases). The CDR3 consists of 16 residues. Germline V gives CDR1 SGHTA, CDR2 FQGNSA. Trimming stripped 3 bases from V and 4 bases from J, with 18 bases between. The CDR3 loop reads CASSFSGPRPLYGYTF. In DNA form, the CDR3 reads TGTGCCAGCAGCTTCTCGGGACCCCGGCCCCTCTATGGCTACACCTTC.

This clonotype turned up a few times. The rearrangement joins TRBV3-1 to TRBJ1-2; a possible D gene is TRBD1 (6 bases). The CDR3 loop spans 14 amino acids. Germline V gene lookup returns CDR1 LGHDT and CDR2 YNNKEL (reference sequence). V was trimmed by 7 bases and J by 3 bases, leaving 15 bases between them. The CDR3 nucleotides read TGTGCCAGCACCCAGGAGGGGGGAGACTATGGCTACACCTTC. This sequence encodes CASTQEGGDYGYTF. Looking up the rest from reference TRBV3-1 and TRBJ1-2 gives the full variable domain: DTAVSQTPKYLVTQMGNDKSIKCEQNLGHDTMYWYKQDSKKFLKIMFSYNNKELIINETVPNRFSPKSPDKAHLNLHINSLELGDSAVYFCASTQEGGDYGYTFGSGTRLTVV.

This clonotype was detected ten times or more. The gene calls are TRBV6-5 and TRBJ2-1; perhaps D is TRBD1 or TRBD2 (6 bases each). V lost 0 bases and J lost 1, with 16 bases in between. Germline loops: CDR1 MNHEY, CDR2 SVGAGI. This CDR3 has 18 residues. Written as DNA, the CDR3 is TGTGCCAGCAGTTACTCGATTGGGTTAGGGGGGTCCTACAATGAGCAGTTCTTC. It codes for CASSYSIGLGGSYNEQFF.

This clonotype came up a few times. This chain uses TRBV12-3 or TRBV12-4 with TRBJ1-3; D is unclear. There are 17 residues in the CDR3. The V gene lost 2 bases and the J gene lost 0 bases, with 14 bases spanning the gap. This CDR3 is CASSLKLLSSSGNTIYF. CDR3 sequence (DNA): TGTGCCAGCAGTTTAAAATTGTTGAGTAGCTCTGGAAACACCATATATTTT.

The chain recombines TRBV28 with TRBJ2-7; D remains ambiguous. The CDR3 consists of 13 residues. The V end was cut by 7 bases, the J end by 0 bases, with 10 bases between. The germline V gene has CDR1 MDHEN and CDR2 SYDVKM. CDR3 nucleotides: TGTGCCAGCACCAAGACGCCCTCCTACGAGCAGTACTTC. Translated: CASTKTPSYEQYF.

J is TRBJ1-5 and V is TRBV5-5; 11 bases are a match to TRBD1. The CDR3 is 16 residues long. The ends lost 4 bases at V and 6 bases at J; junction bases unmatched: 9. Germline assignment: CDR1 SGHKS and CDR2 YYEKEE (reference sequence). CDR3 in amino acids: CASSRRTGGEAQPQHF. CDR3 DNA: TGTGCCAGCAGCCGCCGGACAGGGGGCGAGGCTCAGCCCCAGCATTTT.

At least ten counts were recorded for this clonotype. The chain employs TRBV20-1 and TRBJ1-2; a possible D gene is TRBD1 (6 bases). The V gene lost 2 bases and the J gene lost 5 bases, with 15 bases spanning the gap. Germline-derived CDR1 and CDR2 are DFQATT and SNEGSKA (reference sequence). This CDR3 contains 14 residues. DNA of the CDR3: TGCAGTGCTAGACTTCACAGGGAAGGGTATGGCTACACCTTC. It specifies CSARLHREGYGYTF.

The rearrangement joins TRBV12-3 or TRBV12-4 to TRBJ2-3, with D perhaps matching TRBD1 (6 bases). This CDR3 spans 16 amino acids. Trimming took 2 bases from V and 6 from J, leaving 18 bases between them. The CDR3 sequence: CASSLSFPGALDTQYF. Here the CDR3 DNA reads TGTGCCAGCAGTTTAAGTTTCCCAGGGGCATTGGATACGCAGTATTTT.

This clonotype was detected ten times or more. The chain couples TRBV7-9 to TRBJ2-5; a possible D gene is TRBD2 (6 bases). Trimming removed 5 bases from V and 5 bases from J, with 15 bases in between. CDR3 size: 14 residues. CDR1 and CDR2 from the germline V gene are SEHNR and FQNEAQ (reference sequence). The CDR3 loop is CASSGGTLRETQYF. DNA of the CDR3: TGTGCCAGCAGCGGCGGGACCCTTAGGGAGACCCAGTACTTC. Drawing the rest from reference TRBV7-9 and TRBJ2-5, the complete variable domain is DTGVSQNPRHKITKRGQNVTFRCDPISEHNRLYWYRQTLGQGPEFLTYFQNEAQLEKSRLLSDRFSAERPKGSFSTLEIQRTEQGDSAMYLCASSGGTLRETQYFGPGTRLLVL.

This clonotype was counted a few times. The chain carries TRBV7-9 and TRBJ2-7, with D possibly TRBD1 on 5 matching bases. The CDR3 is made up of 14 amino acids. CDR1 and CDR2 (germline): SEHNR, FQNEAQ (reference sequence). The V and J ends lost 0 bases and 3 bases respectively, with 9 bases between them. As DNA, the CDR3 is TGTGCCAGCAGCTTAGCTGGGGCGTTCTACGAGCAGTACTTC. It translates to CASSLAGAFYEQYF.